This is a list of T cell receptor beta chains from one sample in a study of cytomegalovirus exposure and HLA in healthy donors. Sequencing used immunoSEQ multiplex PCR; TCRdb keeps in-frame clones, though not all of them. Of under 150,000 clones in the sample, 60% to 80% were seen once. Source material: PBMCs. The source is a woman between 25 and 40 years old in good health and CMV-seronegative. Both conserved end residues are part of each CDR3. D genes are given only for firm matches. Some rows have no size entry. The others give once, few or many, or a class for an expanded clone.

NA	TRBV5-1	few	TRBJ1-3	CASSDREGAGNTIYF	TGCGCCAGCAGCGATAGAGAAGGGGCTGGAAACACCATATATTTT
NA	TRBV27	NA	TRBJ2-1	CASSSTGFNEQFF	TGTGCCAGCAGTTCGACAGGATTCAATGAGCAGTTCTTC
NA	TRBV2	NA	TRBJ2-6	CASDSTGANVLTF	TGTGCCAGCGATAGCACTGGGGCCAACGTCCTGACTTTC
TRBD1	TRBV29-1	NA	TRBJ1-1	CSTRTGRNTEAFF	TGCAGCACCCGGACAGGGAGAAACACTGAAGCTTTCTTT
TRBD1	TRBV11-2	NA	TRBJ2-2	CASSFPTGGAGTGELFF	TGTGCCAGCAGCTTCCCCACAGGGGGCGCGGGCACCGGGGAGCTGTTTTTT
TRBD1	TRBV6-6	NA	TRBJ1-1	CASSYSGQQGAEAFF	TGTGCCAGCAGTTACTCGGGTCAACAGGGGGCTGAAGCTTTCTTT
NA	TRBV27	NA	TRBJ1-5	CASSLFQGPNQPQHF	TGTGCCAGCAGTTTATTTCAGGGGCCCAATCAGCCCCAGCATTTT
TRBD1	TRBV28	NA	TRBJ1-2	CASSTDRGSRGYTF	TGTGCCAGCAGTACGGACAGGGGGTCGAGAGGCTACACCTTC
TRBD2	TRBV4-3	NA	TRBJ2-7	CASSQDLTLAGLYF	TGCGCCAGCAGCCAAGATTTAACACTAGCGGGTCTCTACTTC
TRBD1	TRBV4-1	NA	TRBJ1-2	CASSQTGTGGEGYTF	TGCGCCAGCAGCCAGACCGGGACAGGGGGAGAGGGCTACACCTTC
NA	TRBV6-1	NA	TRBJ2-3	CASSETRDTQYF	TGTGCCAGCAGTGAAACAAGAGATACGCAGTATTTT
TRBD2	TRBV11-3	NA	TRBJ2-3	CASSQRGYTDTQYF	TGTGCCAGCAGCCAGCGGGGCTACACAGATACGCAGTATTTT
NA	TRBV30	NA	TRBJ2-3	CAWDTFFTDTQYF	TGTGCCTGGGACACCTTTTTCACAGATACGCAGTATTTT
TRBD1	TRBV5-1	NA	TRBJ1-6	CASRDRDNSPLHF	TGCGCCAGCAGGGACAGGGATAATTCACCCCTCCACTTT
NA	TRBV18	once	TRBJ1-1	CASSSGVMNTEAFF	TGTGCCAGCTCGTCAGGGGTAATGAACACTGAAGCTTTCTTT
TRBD2	TRBV6-1	NA	TRBJ2-3	CASSKGLPSTDTQYF	TGTGCCAGCAGTAAGGGACTACCCAGCACAGATACGCAGTATTTT
NA	TRBV5-4	NA	TRBJ1-2	CASSLKGGGYGYTF	TGTGCCAGCAGCTTGAAGGGCGGGGGCTATGGCTACACCTTC
TRBD1	TRBV7-2	NA	TRBJ1-2	CASSFKGDSYGYTF	TGTGCCAGCAGCTTCAAAGGGGACAGCTATGGCTACACCTTC
TRBD2	TRBV6-1	many	TRBJ2-1	CASSGTGTTTYNEQFF	TGTGCCAGCAGTGGAACCGGGACTACCACCTACAATGAGCAGTTCTTC
NA	TRBV6-1	NA	TRBJ1-5	CASSESQGLSQPQHF	TGTGCCAGCAGTGAATCCCAGGGTTTGAGTCAGCCCCAGCATTTT
NA	TRBV6-6	NA	TRBJ1-1	CASLKRRDMNTEAFF	TGTGCCAGCCTAAAACGGAGGGATATGAACACTGAAGCTTTCTTT
NA	TRBV7-8	NA	TRBJ1-1	CASSADRNTEAFF	TGTGCCAGCAGCGCTGACAGGAACACTGAAGCTTTCTTT
TRBD1	TRBV5-6	NA	TRBJ1-2	CASSLIRDRATF	TGTGCCAGCAGCCTCATCCGGGACAGGGCGACCTTC
TRBD1	TRBV29-1	NA	TRBJ1-3	CSVEDRGSGNTIYF	TGCAGCGTCGAAGACAGGGGCTCTGGAAACACCATATATTTT
NA	TRBV19	NA	TRBJ2-7	CASRAMTGREGSYEQYF	TGTGCCAGTAGAGCTATGACAGGCCGCGAGGGCTCCTACGAGCAGTACTTC
TRBD1	TRBV9	NA	TRBJ2-7	CASSVGTGASYEQYF	TGTGCCAGCAGCGTAGGGACAGGGGCCTCCTACGAGCAGTACTTC
TRBD1	TRBV7-3	NA	TRBJ1-2	CASSPTGQQYGYTF	TGTGCCAGCAGCCCGACGGGACAGCAATATGGCTACACCTTC
NA	TRBV21-1	NA	TRBJ2-7	CASSTGVILAGRSYEQYF	TGTGCCAGCAGCACGGGGGTAATTCTAGCGGGTCGCTCCTACGAGCAGTACTTC
NA	TRBV7-9	NA	TRBJ2-4	CASSLGPGLLAKNIQYF	TGTGCCAGCAGCTTGGGCCCAGGTCTCCTAGCCAAAAACATTCAGTACTTC
TRBD2	TRBV4-2	few	TRBJ2-1	CASSQEIWSSGGNNEQFF	TGTGCCAGCAGCCAAGAGATCTGGTCTAGCGGGGGGAATAATGAGCAGTTCTTC
NA	TRBV19	NA	TRBJ1-1	CASPGGFNTEAFF	TGTGCCAGCCCGGGGGGTTTTAACACTGAAGCTTTCTTT